Below, 6 T cell receptor beta chains from the same sample are listed, as sequenced in a study of tumor-infiltrating lymphocytes in localized non-small cell lung cancer. Only in-frame clones appear in the TCRdb table, and some are missing; sequencing was by immunoSEQ multiplex PCR. The sample consists of tens of thousands of clones, 73% of them appearing once. The source material was lung tumor tissue. The receptors originated from a human donor with non-small cell lung cancer.

The genes are TRBV2 and TRBJ2-3, with D perhaps given as TRBD1 or TRBD2 (5 bases each). V lost 6 bases to trimming and J lost 4 bases, with 14 bases between them. CDR1 SNHLY and CDR2 FYNNEI come from the germline V gene. The CDR3 totals 14 residues. In DNA form, the CDR3 reads TGTGCCAGCAGAGGAGGACTGGGGCCAGATACGCAGTATTTT. This encodes CASRGGLGPDTQYF.

V usage is TRBV10-3 and J usage is TRBJ2-1; D uncertain. Germline V gives CDR1 ENHRY, CDR2 SYGVKD. This CDR3 comprises 11 residues. V dropped 4 bases and J dropped 5 bases, with 3 bases sitting between them. CDR3 amino acids: CAISGHNEQFF. In nucleotides, the CDR3 is TGTGCCATCAGTGGCCACAATGAGCAGTTCTTC.

The chain carries TRBV27 and TRBJ2-7; D remains unclear. The length of the CDR3 is 13 residues. The germline gives CDR1 MNHEY, CDR2 SMNVEV (reference sequence). The V end lost 8 bases, the J end lost 2 bases, and 13 bases lay between the germline ends. The CDR3 protein is CASGRGSPYEQYF. The DNA of the CDR3 is TGTGCCAGCGGTCGTGGTTCCCCCTACGAGCAGTACTTC.

This clone was detected only a few times. This rearrangement joins TRBV7-9 to TRBJ2-1; D not resolved. The V gene's germline CDR1 is SEHNR and CDR2 FQNEAQ (reference sequence). V shed 5 bases and J shed 7 bases, with 6 bases lying between them. This CDR3 comprises 11 residues. CDR3 sequence: CASSPRNEQFF. CDR3 DNA sequence: TGTGCCAGCAGCCCCCGTAATGAGCAGTTCTTC.

This clone has only a few counts. This chain connects TRBV9 to TRBJ2-7, with D unclear. The CDR3 has 14 residues. Germline V gives CDR1 SGDLS, CDR2 YYNGEE. Trimming removed 0 bases at V and 0 bases at J, with 7 bases between. This chain's CDR3 is CASSVVGSSYEQYF. The CDR3 DNA follows: TGTGCCAGCAGCGTAGTGGGCAGCTCCTACGAGCAGTACTTC.

In this sample, this clone turned up once. V usage is TRBV6-1 and J usage is TRBJ1-6, with 12 bases identical to TRBD1. Trimming at V came to 2 bases and at J to 14 bases, leaving 7 bases not matched to a gene. Germline V gene sequence: CDR1 MNHNS, CDR2 SASEGT. This CDR3 spans 15 amino acids. The CDR3 coding sequence is TGTGCCAGCAGTGAAATGGGACAGGGGGCAGTAACCCTCCACTTT. Translated: CASSEMGQGAVTLHF.